A single sample is the source of the 25 T cell receptor beta chains below, sequenced in a study of tumor and adjacent non-tumor tissue in lung cancer. No cell sorting was done before RNA was extracted from the tissue. A modified ARM-PCR protocol with three rounds of nested PCR amplified TCRbeta. In TCRdb, the multiplex PCR reads were re-called with MiXCR into one record per CDR3 protein. The data contain fewer than 130,000 distinct CDR3 sequences, over 75% of them singletons. The specimen was lung tumor tissue. The receptors stem from a man between 65 and 85 years old with non-small cell lung cancer.

As to this clonotype: The CDR3 end shows no conserved phenylalanine or tryptophan, and so a read error is likely. This sequence joins TRBV10-3 and TRBJ1-1, with unresolved D. With 2 bases removed from V and 4 bases from J, the gap between germline ends came to 14 bases. Germline assignment: CDR1 ENHRY and CDR2 SYGVKD. The CDR3 is made up of 15 amino acids. CDR3 region: CAISEPHGRVTEAFS. DNA for the CDR3: TGTGCCATCAGTGAGCCTCACGGGCGGGTCACTGAAGCTTTCTCT.

About this clonotype: Its ends do not fully match the called genes, so a read error is possible. The rearrangement joins TRBV20-1 to TRBJ2-4; D not certain. Per the germline V gene, CDR1 is DFQATT and CDR2 is SNEGSKA (reference sequence). The CDR3 extends over 13 amino acids. The CDR3 sequence: CSARPLDKNIRYF. In nucleotides, the CDR3 is TGCAGTGCTAGGCCGCTTGACAAAAACATTCGGTACTTC.

On this clonotype itself: A read error may account for a junction end that differs from germline. This sequence joins TRBV11-1 and TRBJ1-1; tentative D call: TRBD1 (6 bases). Germline-derived CDR1 and CDR2 are SGHAT and FQDESV (reference sequence). This CDR3 is 16 amino acids long. CDR3 nucleotide sequence: TGTGCCAGCAACTTGGGACAATGGGGCGTGAAGACTGATGCTTTCTTT. Translating gives CASNLGQWGVKTDAFF.

This clonotype was seen ten or more times. The gene calls are TRBV5-5 and TRBJ1-2; tentative D call: TRBD1 (5 bases). The germline V gene has CDR1 SGHKS and CDR2 YYEKEE (reference sequence). V was clipped by 0 bases and J by 2 bases, with 11 bases between them. CDR3 length: 15 amino acids. DNA of the CDR3: TGTGCCAGCAGCTTGGTACCGACAGTCAACTATGGCTACACCTTC. Its protein product is CASSLVPTVNYGYTF. Looking up the rest from reference TRBV5-5 and TRBJ1-2 gives the full variable domain: DAGVTQSPTHLIKTRGQQVTLRCSPISGHKSVSWYQQVLGQGPQFIFQYYEKEERGRGNFPDRFSARQFPNYSSELNVNALLLGDSALYLCASSLVPTVNYGYTFGSGTRLTVV.

About this clonotype itself: A junction boundary mismatches the germline segment, possibly from a read error. The V and J genes are TRBV5-6 and TRBJ2-7; D gene ambiguous. This CDR3 region has 11 residues. The germline V gene has CDR1 SGHDT and CDR2 YYEEEE. CDR3 bases: TGTGCCAGCACTGGACCCTACGAGCAGTGCTTC. Its translation is CASTGPYEQCF.

Worth noting for this clonotype: One junction end does not reproduce the germline sequence, and a read error may be involved. The V gene is TRBV6-5, the J gene TRBJ1-2, with a possible D match to TRBD1 (6 bases). Germline V CDR1 and CDR2: MNHEY, SVGAGI. The length of the CDR3 is 16 residues. CDR3 in amino acids: CAISYSGDTLLYGYTF. The CDR3 DNA sequence: TGTGCCATCAGTTACTCGGGGGACACCCTACTCTATGGCTACACCTTC.

The chain combines TRBV12-3 or TRBV12-4 with TRBJ1-3, with 9 bases lining up with TRBD1. CDR3 size: 18 residues. V was clipped by 8 bases and J by 10 bases; unmatched bases: 24. This CDR3 is CASGRPGTGIGSGDTIYF. The DNA for the CDR3 is TGTGCCAGCGGTCGTCCCGGGACAGGGATCGGCTCTGGAGATACCATATATTTT.

For this clonotype: A junction boundary mismatches the germline segment, possibly from a read error. V and J are TRBV6-6 and TRBJ1-3, with TRBD1 matching over 8 bases. The CDR3 has 15 residues. Germline V lookup: CDR1 MNHNY, CDR2 SVGAGI (reference sequence). The CDR3 DNA reads as TGTACCAGCAGTTACCTAGGCAGGGGGCATTCCAGCATATATTTT. It encodes CTSSYLGRGHSSIYF.

A word on this clonotype: No conserved phenylalanine or tryptophan is present at the end of the CDR3, so a read error is the likely explanation. The chain has TRBV11-3 and TRBJ2-3; D is uncertain. The CDR3 sequence is 15 residues long. CDR1 is SGHNT and CDR2 is YENEEA in the germline V gene. V dropped 9 bases and J dropped 0 bases, with 16 bases sitting between them. DNA for the CDR3: TGTGCCAGTACCCGTCTGGTAGTAAGCACAGATACGCAGTATTAT. Translated, it gives CASTRLVVSTDTQYY.

In regard to this clonotype: The CDR3 does not close with the conserved phenylalanine or tryptophan, likely indicating a read error. The chain combines TRBV6-5 with TRBJ1-2; 8 bases map to TRBD1. Germline V gene data show CDR1 as MNHEY and CDR2 as SVGAGI. The CDR3 is 13 residues long. The CDR3 region is CVSSYVQGDGYTL. The CDR3 bases are TGTGTCAGCAGTTACGTACAGGGGGATGGCTACACCTTA.

Note on this clonotype: The CDR3 carries no conserved terminal phenylalanine or tryptophan, so it likely arises from a read error. The chain recombines TRBV4-1 with TRBJ2-3, with D unclear. V was cut by 1 base and J by 3 bases, with 8 bases left in between. The CDR3 has 14 residues. The germline CDR1 and CDR2 sequences are MGHRA and YSYEKL. The CDR3 region is CASSQAVPTDTQYS. The CDR3 nucleotides are TGCGCCAGCAGCCAAGCTGTCCCTACAGATACGCAGTATTCT.

V and J are TRBV24-1 and TRBJ2-3, with D tentatively TRBD1 (6 bases). The CDR3 totals 16 residues. CDR1 is KGHDR and CDR2 is SFDVKD in the germline V gene. The CDR3: CATQGKGGYCTDTQYF. CDR3 nucleotides: TGTGCTACACAAGGTAAAGGGGGTTACTGCACAGATACGCAGTATTTT.

About this clonotype itself: A junction end diverges from the germline sequence, so it may reflect a read error. J is TRBJ1-2 and V is TRBV4-1; the D gene is possibly TRBD1 (5 bases). This CDR3 spans 15 amino acids. Per the germline V gene, CDR1 is MGHRA and CDR2 is YSYEKL. CDR3 DNA sequence: TGCGCCATCAGCCAAGATGCTCAGGGCCGGGATGGCTACACCTTC. Protein: CAISQDAQGRDGYTF.

A word on this clonotype: One junction end disagrees with the germline gene, perhaps due to a read error. This chain links TRBV10-1 with TRBJ2-3, with D maybe TRBD1 (5 bases). Germline lookup yields CDR1 WNHNN and CDR2 SYGVQD (reference sequence). This CDR3 is built from 15 residues. The CDR3 loop is CASSESIQVADTQYF. Here the CDR3 DNA reads TGCGCCAGTAGTGAGTCGATACAGGTCGCAGATACGCAGTATTTT.

With regard to this clonotype: A single base separates this from a much larger clone, so it may be a read error. The chain couples TRBV28 to TRBJ1-2; D ambiguous. This CDR3 has 17 amino acids. V lost 5 bases, J lost 3 bases, and 22 bases lay in between. Germline CDR1 and CDR2: MDHEN and SYDVKM. CDR3 protein: CASSPPHGSQGDYGYTF. The CDR3, as DNA: TGTGCCAGCAGTCCCCCCCACGGGAGCCAAGGTGACTATGGCTACACCTTC.

Comments on this clonotype: Germline is not matched at one junction end, which may reflect a read error. The V gene is TRBV12-3 or TRBV12-4, the J gene TRBJ2-2; 7 nucleotides align to TRBD2. This CDR3 has 14 amino acids. The CDR3 nucleotides read TGTGCCAGTAGTTTCGGACTAGACACCGGGGGGCTGTTTTTT. Protein product: CASSFGLDTGGLFF.

This clonotype was seen a few times. V is TRBV19 and J is TRBJ2-2, with D possibly being TRBD1 (8 bases). CDR3 length: 16 residues. CDR1 is LNHDA, CDR2 SQIVND, per germline (reference sequence). The V and J ends lost 3 bases and 3 bases respectively, with 14 bases between them. The CDR3, as DNA: TGTGCCAGTAGTATTCAAACAGGGGGGGACACCGGGGAGCTGTTTTTT. It specifies CASSIQTGGDTGELFF.

Comment on this clonotype: One junction end disagrees with the germline gene, perhaps due to a read error. CDR3 residues: CARSYPMTVGHQGTQHF. CDR3 DNA: TGTGCCAGAAGTTACCCGATGACAGTAGGCCACCAGGGTACGCAGCATTTT. This sequence joins TRBV6-2 or TRBV6-3 and TRBJ2-3; tentatively, D is TRBD1 (5 bases). TRBJ1-5 matches the DNA end more closely, so the J call is doubtful. The CDR3 has 17 residues. Germline V lookup: CDR1 MNHEY, CDR2 SVGEGT.

CDR3 region: CACKNRWGAYGYTF. Written as DNA, the CDR3 is TGTGCCTGCAAGAATCGATGGGGCGCATATGGCTACACCTTC. This chain joins TRBV28 and TRBJ1-2, with a possible D match to TRBD1 (5 bases). With 11 bases removed from V and 5 bases from J, the gap between germline ends came to 21 bases. The germline CDR1 and CDR2 sequences are MDHEN and SYDVKM. The CDR3 totals 14 residues.

The genes are TRBV11-2 and TRBJ2-1; D unresolved. This CDR3 contains 11 residues. The V end lost 11 bases, the J end lost 6 bases, and 11 bases lay between the germline ends. Germline CDR1 and CDR2: SGHAT and FQNNGV. CDR3 in DNA: TGTGCCGGCAAGCCGGGCAATGAGCAGTTCTTC. Protein sequence: CAGKPGNEQFF.

This rearrangement joins TRBV13 to TRBJ2-7; D is perhaps TRBD2 (5 bases). This CDR3 is built from 13 residues. Per the germline V gene, CDR1 is PRHDT and CDR2 is FYEKMQ (reference sequence). This chain's CDR3 is CPSSSTTWDEQYF. The CDR3 nucleotides are TGTCCTAGCAGCTCAACCACGTGGGACGAGCAGTACTTC.

About this clonotype: At one end, the junction sequence differs from germline, possibly due to a read error. The chain joins TRBV6-2 or TRBV6-3 to TRBJ1-1, with D maybe TRBD1 (6 bases). This CDR3 region has 14 residues. CDR1 is MNHEY, CDR2 SVGEGT, per germline. CDR3: CASTSIRGGTEAFF. CDR3 in DNA: TGCGCCAGCACTTCGATCAGAGGGGGCACTGAAGCTTTCTTT.

With regard to this clonotype: A much larger clone is a single base away; this may be a read error. The chain links TRBV28 to TRBJ2-1; D remains ambiguous. Trimming removed 6 bases at V and 9 bases at J, with 15 bases between. Germline lookup yields CDR1 MDHEN and CDR2 SYDVKM. The CDR3 has 13 amino acids. The CDR3 region is CASRPPKTGEQFF. DNA for the CDR3: TGTGCCAGCAGACCCCCAAAAACCGGTGAGCAGTTCTTC.

The chain recombines TRBV10-2 with TRBJ2-2, with unresolved D. Germline CDR1 is WSHSY and CDR2 is SAAADI. Trimming took off 7 bases at V and 4 bases at J, with 4 bases between the two ends. The CDR3 runs to 11 residues. The CDR3: CASNVTGELFF. CDR3 bases: TGCGCCAGCAATGTCACCGGGGAGCTGTTTTTT.

Concerning this clonotype itself: Because the CDR3 is missing its conserved closing phenylalanine or tryptophan, this is likely a read error. It is unclear where the CDR3 begins or ends on the DNA, so no DNA is shown, and the CDR3 is as TCRdb lists it. This sequence joins TRBV29-1 and TRBJ1-1; the D call in the table, TRBD1, was not verified against the DNA. The CDR3 region is 14 residues in length, termini included. Germline CDR1 and CDR2: SQVTM and ANQGSEA. CDR3 region: CSILDRGRDTEAFS.